Presented here are 25 T cell receptor beta chains from one specimen sequenced in a study of blood T cell repertoires in COVID-19. Profiling relied on immunoSEQ multiplex PCR, and the TCRdb table lists in-frame clones only, not all of them. The data contain about 270,000 clones, under 95% of them singletons. The specimen was PBMCs or T cells enriched from blood (not recorded which). The source of these receptors is a man aged 40-49 years who had been exposed to COVID-19.

This sequence joins TRBV7-2 and TRBJ1-5; 10 bases line up with TRBD1. Germline CDR1 and CDR2: SGHTA and FQGNSA. J lost 5 bases, V lost 5 bases, and 9 bases had no gene match. There are 16 residues in the CDR3. The CDR3 coding sequence is TGTGCCAGCAGCCCGGGACAGGGGCGCCGAGATCAGCCCCAGCATTTT. As protein: CASSPGQGRRDQPQHF.

V is TRBV4-1 and J is TRBJ2-2; the D gene is possibly TRBD1 (6 bases). The CDR3 length is 15 residues. The V gene lost 4 bases and the J gene lost 0 bases, with 9 bases spanning the gap. Per germline, CDR1 MGHRA and CDR2 YSYEKL. The CDR3 bases are TGCGCCAGCAGCCCAACAGGGTCGAACACCGGGGAGCTGTTTTTT. This sequence encodes CASSPTGSNTGELFF.

This chain links TRBV5-1 with TRBJ2-3, with 10 positions matching TRBD1. Germline lookup yields CDR1 SGHRS and CDR2 YFSETQ. The length of the CDR3 is 18 residues. V was pared by 0 bases and J by 0 bases, with 7 bases of the junction left unmatched. The DNA of the CDR3 is TGCGCCAGCAGCTTGGGTCGGACAGGGGGTTCTAGCACAGATACGCAGTATTTT. It specifies CASSLGRTGGSSTDTQYF.

The chain is built from TRBV7-2 and TRBJ1-2; no clear D. Germline loops: CDR1 SGHTA, CDR2 FQGNSA. V lost 4 bases to trimming and J lost 0 bases, with 9 bases between them. CDR3 length equals 14 residues. CDR3: CASSSDSANYGYTF. In DNA, the CDR3 is TGTGCCAGCAGCTCGGACTCCGCTAACTATGGCTACACCTTC. The full variable domain, in which reference TRBV7-2 and TRBJ1-2 provide the parts outside the CDR3, is GAGVSQSPSNKVTEKGKDVELRCDPISGHTALYWYRQSLGQGLEFLIYFQGNSAPDKSGLPSDRFSAERTGGSVSTLTIQRTQQEDSAVYLCASSSDSANYGYTFGSGTRLTVV.

The chain carries TRBV10-3 and TRBJ2-1; 8 nucleotides align to TRBD1. Germline loops: CDR1 ENHRY, CDR2 SYGVKD. CDR3 length: 17 residues. With V trimmed by 1 base and J by 1 base, 6 bases remained unmatched. The DNA for the CDR3 is TGTGCCATCAGTGAGTTGCCAGGGGGCGGATCCTACAATGAGCAGTTCTTC. Translated: CAISELPGGGSYNEQFF.

This chain links TRBV20-1 with TRBJ1-5; D ambiguous. CDR1 DFQATT and CDR2 SNEGSKA come from the germline V gene (reference sequence). Trimming took off 3 bases at V and 4 bases at J, with 13 bases between the two ends. This CDR3 contains 14 residues. The DNA of the CDR3 is TGCAGTGCTAGTGCCCACCGGGGTAATCAGCCCCAGCATTTT. Translating it yields CSASAHRGNQPQHF.

The DNA for the CDR3 is TGTGCCAGCAGCCAGGACTCCACTTCAGACGACAATGAGCAGTTCTTC. Translation gives CASSQDSTSDDNEQFF. The chain combines TRBV4-2 with TRBJ2-1, with D possibly being TRBD2 (5 bases). The germline gives CDR1 LGHNA, CDR2 YNFKEQ. Trimming took 3 bases from V and 5 from J, leaving 17 bases between them. CDR3 length: 16 residues.

The V and J genes are TRBV25-1 and TRBJ2-2, with 10 bases identical to TRBD2. CDR3 length equals 16 residues. Germline V gene sequence: CDR1 MGHDK, CDR2 SYGVNS. The V gene end was trimmed by 5 bases and the J gene end by 0 bases; junction bases not matched to a gene: 3. In DNA, the CDR3 is TGTGCCAGCAGTCTGCTAGCGGGAGCGAACACCGGGGAGCTGTTTTTT. It is translated as CASSLLAGANTGELFF.

The chain is built from TRBV4-3 and TRBJ2-1, with 8 bases lining up with TRBD2. There are 18 residues in the CDR3. V shed 1 base and J 2 bases; nucleotides not matched to a gene: 10. Per germline, CDR1 LGHNA and CDR2 YSLEER. CDR3 region: CASSQARRGGRTYNEQFF. The CDR3 nucleotides read TGCGCCAGCAGCCAAGCCCGGCGGGGCGGGAGGACCTACAATGAGCAGTTCTTC.

V and J are TRBV11-3 and TRBJ2-3; 7 nucleotides align to TRBD2. Germline CDR1 reads SGHNT; CDR2 reads YENEEA. After removal of 2 bases from V and 11 bases from J, the junction contained 7 bases not matched to a gene. This CDR3 contains 13 residues. The CDR3 reads CASSLNGGGGQYF. The DNA for the CDR3 is TGTGCCAGCAGCTTAAACGGCGGGGGTGGGCAGTATTTT.

This clone was observed once. The V gene is TRBV7-2, the J gene TRBJ1-6; 8 nucleotides agree with TRBD1. The CDR3 has 15 amino acids. V gave up 5 bases and J gave up 4 bases; unmatched junction bases: 4. Germline CDR1 reads SGHTA; CDR2 reads FQGNSA. CDR3 sequence reads: CASSLRTGYNSPLHF. DNA for the CDR3: TGTGCCAGCAGCCTCAGGACAGGGTATAATTCACCCCTCCACTTT.

This sequence joins TRBV25-1 and TRBJ2-1, with D possibly being TRBD1 (6 bases). The CDR3 extends over 15 amino acids. With 3 bases removed from V and 8 bases from J, the gap between germline ends came to 17 bases. Germline V gene data show CDR1 as MGHDK and CDR2 as SYGVNS. CDR3 coding DNA: TGTGCCAGCAGTGATTTCCGAGGCAGGGGAGATGAGCAGTTCTTC. Its translation: CASSDFRGRGDEQFF.

This clone was counted once. The V call is TRBV30, the J call TRBJ2-1; 9 bases fit TRBD2. Germline CDR1 and CDR2: GTSNPN and SVGIG (reference sequence). V trimming: 2 bases; J trimming: 13 bases; junction bases outside the gene matches: 6. The CDR3 has 12 amino acids. The chain's CDR3 is CAWSRPGTSQFF. CDR3 DNA: TGTGCCTGGAGTCGACCCGGGACTAGCCAGTTCTTC. Filled out from reference TRBV30 and TRBJ2-1, the complete variable domain reads SQTIHQWPATLVQPVGSPLSLECTVEGTSNPNLYWYRQAAGRGLQLLFYSVGIGQISSEVPQNLSASRPQDRQFILSSKKLLLSDSGFYLCAWSRPGTSQFFGPGTRLTVL.

This clone was seen repeatedly, ten times or more. The V and J genes are TRBV13 and TRBJ2-7; D may be TRBD1 (5 bases). From germline, CDR1 is PRHDT and CDR2 FYEKMQ (reference sequence). The V end was cut by 2 bases, the J end by 5 bases, with 10 bases between. This CDR3 is built from 13 residues. The CDR3 sequence: CASSLQGFHEQYF. The CDR3 bases are TGTGCCAGCAGCTTACAGGGATTCCACGAGCAGTACTTC.

The chain is built from TRBV10-3 and TRBJ1-5; TRBD1 matches 7 bases. The V gene's germline CDR1 is ENHRY and CDR2 SYGVKD. V was clipped by 4 bases and J by 4 bases; unmatched bases: 4. CDR3 size: 14 residues. CDR3 loop: CAISVDRVNQPQHF. The CDR3 DNA reads as TGTGCCATCAGTGTAGACAGGGTAAATCAGCCCCAGCATTTT.

Regarding this clone: This CDR3 is also generated by other DNA sequences in the sample. This rearrangement joins TRBV5-1 to TRBJ1-1; 10 nucleotides agree with TRBD1. The length of the CDR3 is 15 residues. Trimming cost V 4 bases and J 1 base; bases outside gene matches: 4. From germline, CDR1 is SGHRS and CDR2 YFSETQ. The CDR3 here is CASSPGDRGNTEAFF. CDR3 coding DNA: TGCGCCAGCAGCCCGGGGGACAGGGGGAACACTGAAGCTTTCTTT.

The chain carries TRBV6-4 and TRBJ2-2, with 9 positions matching TRBD2. This CDR3 comprises 16 residues. From germline, CDR1 is MRHNA and CDR2 SNTAGT. J gave up 4 bases and V 2 bases, and 5 bases lay outside the gene matches. CDR3 in amino acids: CASSDGVAGATGELFF. The CDR3 DNA sequence: TGTGCCAGCAGTGACGGGGTAGCGGGAGCCACCGGGGAGCTGTTTTTT.

The V call is TRBV10-3, the J call TRBJ1-1, with TRBD1 identical over 9 bases. V was pared by 8 bases and J by 0 bases, with 7 bases of the junction left unmatched. This CDR3 region has 15 residues. CDR1 is ENHRY and CDR2 is SYGVKD in the germline V gene. DNA for the CDR3: TGTGCCATCTCGGACAGGGGACACATGAACACTGAAGCTTTCTTT. Translating gives CAISDRGHMNTEAFF.

The V call is TRBV10-3, the J call TRBJ1-1, with D uncertain. The CDR3 has 11 residues. The V end lost 4 bases, the J end lost 3 bases, and 3 bases lay between the germline ends. CDR1 and CDR2 from the germline V gene are ENHRY and SYGVKD. CDR3 residues: CAISVDTEAFF. The DNA for the CDR3 is TGTGCCATCAGTGTCGACACTGAAGCTTTCTTT.

The chain is built from TRBV14 and TRBJ1-1, with a possible D match to TRBD1 (5 bases). CDR3 length: 16 residues. Germline V gene sequence: CDR1 SGHDN, CDR2 FVKESK. V was pared by 1 base and J by 4 bases, with 16 bases between. The DNA for the CDR3 is TGTGCCAGCAGCCAAGCACGGGTGGGGCTGGGCACTGAAGCTTTCTTT. It codes for CASSQARVGLGTEAFF.

The chain uses TRBV6-5 and TRBJ2-2; possible D gene TRBD1, 6 bases. This CDR3 has 15 amino acids. V was pared by 7 bases and J by 1 base, with 13 bases between. Per the germline V gene, CDR1 is MNHEY and CDR2 is SVGAGI. In DNA, the CDR3 is TGTGCCAGCAAACACAGGGTACTGAACACCGGGGAGCTGTTTTTT. Protein product: CASKHRVLNTGELFF.

For the CDR3, the DNA is TGTGCCAGCTCACTCGGAATTTCGGGAGCCCCGAACACTGAAGCTTTCTTT. The encoded protein is CASSLGISGAPNTEAFF. The chain couples TRBV18 to TRBJ1-1; D uncertain. This CDR3 is 17 amino acids long. V was pared by 4 bases and J by 1 base, with 19 bases between. From germline, CDR1 is KGHSH and CDR2 LQKENI. The variable domain in full, completed from reference TRBV18 and TRBJ1-1, reads NAGVMQNPRHLVRRRGQEARLRCSPMKGHSHVYWYRQLPEEGLKFMVYLQKENIIDESGMPKERFSAEFPKEGPSILRIQQVVRGDSAAYFCASSLGISGAPNTEAFFGQGTRLTVV.

The genes are TRBV28 and TRBJ2-7, with 9 bases lining up with TRBD1. Trimming took 7 bases from V and 4 from J; bases not matched to a gene: 5. CDR3 length: 13 residues. CDR1 and CDR2 from the germline V gene are MDHEN and SYDVKM. This chain's CDR3 is CASNEQGAYEQYF. The CDR3 DNA is TGTGCCAGCAATGAACAGGGGGCATACGAGCAGTACTTC.

The chain is built from TRBV3-1 (or the pseudogene TRBV3-2) and TRBJ1-3, with D possibly TRBD1 on 6 matching bases. CDR3 length: 18 amino acids. The V and J ends lost 4 bases and 4 bases respectively, with 23 bases between them. CDR1 LGHDT and CDR2 YNNKEL come from the germline V gene (reference sequence). In DNA, the CDR3 is TGTGCCAGCAGCCCGAAGCCCCTAAGACAGGTGGGAGGAAACACCATATATTTT. Protein product: CASSPKPLRQVGGNTIYF.

This clone was recorded a few times. The V call is TRBV28, the J call TRBJ1-2; 7 bases align to TRBD1. The J segment lost 5 bases and the V segment lost 6 bases, leaving 6 bases of the junction unmatched. This CDR3 spans 13 amino acids. Germline CDR1 MDHEN, CDR2 SYDVKM. CDR3 nucleotides: TGTGCCAGCAGACCGGACAGGAATTATGGCTACACCTTC. It codes for CASRPDRNYGYTF.